The clone carrying this T cell receptor beta chain has at least ten counts. Its target is not known. The sample originates from a study of neurological immune-mediated disorders. Study-wide results and limits: HTLV-1-associated myelopathy had the most TCR clonal expansion, and multiple sclerosis had the least, less than healthy controls.

As for the cDNA, it was generated by 5'RACE with 10-nucleotide random UMIs. MiXCR, applied by TCRdb to the 5' RACE reads, yields one record per CDR3 protein. The sample includes some 100,000 distinct CDR3 sequences, roughly 13% of them seen just once. As to time point: longitudinal time-point 2. The unsorted libraries originated from 2 million PBMCs kept at -80 C. The V and J ends lost 4 bases and 4 bases respectively, with 12 bases between them. Germline CDR1 SQVTM, CDR2 ANQGSEA. The CDR3 runs to 13 residues. The clonotype originates from a female donor with HTLV-1-associated myelopathy (HAM/TSP). Specimen: PBMCs. The chain uses TRBV29-1 and TRBJ2-3; possibly TRBD1 or TRBD2 for D (5 bases each). The CDR3 DNA follows: TGCAGCGTTGGGTGGGGGTTCGCAGATACGCAGTATTTT. Protein product: CSVGWGFADTQYF.